This T cell receptor (beta chain) was observed in a study of cytomegalovirus exposure and HLA in healthy donors (dated by TCRdb to about 2017). Some background on the complete study: In an earlier analysis of several hundred of the donors, 276 Gb of sequence data and about 110 million unique TCR beta sequences from some 170 million T cells were reported. The number of typed donors differed by locus: 629-630 for A, B, C, DRB1 and DQB1; 522 for DQA1; over 600 for DPA1; and about 450 for DPB1. Besides the first cohort of more than 650 subjects, a separate validation cohort made up of 95 to 150 different subjects was used. Donor age, sex, ethnicity and CMV serostatus were compiled together with the repertoire data. An early release that covered several hundred HLA-typed donors contained 250 to 350 gigabases of sequencing data and tens of millions of unique TCR sequences. In an earlier analysis of more than 550 of the donors, high-throughput TCR beta sequencing was used to judge whether each TCR beta V gene segment behaved as functional or pseudogenic. Of the roughly 400 genotyped donors, more than 75% were placed in the genetic ancestry cluster associated with self-reported Caucasian donors. The study combined high-throughput TCR immunosequencing, statistical association of individual TCRs with disease status, and machine learning to predict cytomegalovirus infection status. Among over 350 genotyped donors of the cohort, an average of 235,054 unique TCR beta nucleotide sequences were sequenced per donor, around 18% of them non-productive. The study was designed to test whether signatures of past pathogen exposure could be identified by cataloging public T cell receptors. All discovery cohort repertoires had been generated using a single sequencing platform. A later genetic analysis used genome-wide SNP genotypes for about three fifths of the roughly 700 donors, treating that subset as a discovery cohort. In the later analysis, no new phenotypic data were used to find candidate immune exposures; instead, reliance was placed on TCR beta sequences and their occurrence across donors. The study used immunosequencing to profile the T cell repertoires of 666 subjects and linked those repertoires to cytomegalovirus serostatus. Roughly five DR-DQ haplotypes were handled as single units for association and clustering, since linkage in the cohort was strong. Class I and class II HLA loci were covered by the typing at four-digit resolution. A later analysis re-analyzed previously published TCR beta repertoires from about 730 donors and added high-resolution HLA genotyping to study TCR occurrence patterns. Paper-wide results and their limitations: In a later genetic analysis, fewer N-insertions in productive TCRs were reported among donors in an Asian-associated ancestry cluster than the roughly 700-donor mean. In vitro tests confirmed that a few of the cytomegalovirus-associated TCR beta chains recognize cytomegalovirus antigens. Cytomegalovirus status was reported to be diagnosed by the classifier with high specificity and sensitivity in both the original and validation cohorts. Some IMGT-functional V segments, including TRBV6-2 and TRBV6-3, could not be told apart with the 87-base-pair reads, so those segments were excluded. A further reported finding was that TCR beta sequences accurately predicted the HLA-A and HLA-B alleles for most subjects in the first cohort. Only TCR beta chains were sequenced in this cohort, and the absence of alpha or paired-chain data limited detectable features. According to a later analysis, TCR association rates differed among HLA loci, with DRB1 alleles showing the most associated TCRs and HLA-C alleles showing the fewest. In a later genetic analysis, a missense DCLRE1C variant was associated with V-gene and J-gene trimming of TCR beta chains, and the association was replicated in an independent cohort. In a later analysis, several top co-occurrence clusters were reported to appear linked to parvovirus B19, influenza, CMV and Epstein-Barr virus. Across donors, most TCR sequences were observed very rarely, whereas some public TCRs were present in many individuals. An earlier analysis of approximately 530 of the donors showed that most TCR beta V segments appeared in productive rearrangements either about 87% or about 30% of the time, which broadly matched IMGT annotations. Immune exposure information for the cohort was limited to CMV serostatus. Specific HLA alleles were associated with 15,000 to 20,000 TCR beta sequences at a false discovery rate of 0.05 in a later analysis. In a later analysis, HLA-associated TCR beta chains showed more clonal expansion and lower generation probabilities than non-associated chains that were equally common. It was suggested by the authors that the approach could potentially be generalized to other disease states and immunological phenotypes. A group of highly shared sequence variants was considered likely to be a technical artifact of the sequencing pipeline. Correlated functional status among segregating V segments might be attributable to linkage disequilibrium, but an unknown experimental factor could not be ruled out. Because counts were too low, roughly 18 rarely observed V segments, including chromosome 9 orphons, were left out of the earlier analysis of some 600 of the donors. Because HLA typing was unavailable for some donors at each locus, only the typed subset was used in association tests. In a later analysis, most CMV-associated TCR beta chains were found to appear HLA-restricted, with HLA associations seemingly driven largely by CMV exposure. Assigning TCR associations to individual alleles was difficult when HLA alleles, especially DR and DQ, strongly co-occurred. Presence/absence analyses assumed roughly uniform sequencing depth across donors, an assumption that may not hold. In the study, approximately 150 TCR beta chains were listed as associated with cytomegalovirus.

Concerning this clone: Its antigen is unknown. Base qualities are not at hand, and no much larger clone is one base apart.

CDR1 and CDR2 are drawn from the germline V gene: SGHVS, FNYEAQ. A distance of 13 bases separates the germline ends of V and J, which lose 4 bases and 1 base respectively. The CDR3, cysteine through phenylalanine, is 15 amino acids long. CDR3 DNA is the only sequence kept; it has 45 bases, read in frame from the first base. The cohort was made up of roughly 670 healthy bone marrow donors. Cohort members were all nominally healthy when sampled, although unrecorded immune exposures were likely present. The donor was CMV seropositive and belonged to the group of more than 250 seropositive cohort members. Each donor provided a peripheral blood sample, and peripheral blood mononuclear cells were used for TCR beta sequencing. The Qiagen DNeasy Blood Extraction Kit was used to extract genomic DNA from the blood cell samples. The library was built by means of the immunoSEQ multiplex PCR assay. A mixture of 60 forward primers for TCR Vbeta segments and 13 reverse primers for TCR Jbeta segments was used in the multiplex PCR. The CDR3 region of rearranged TCR beta genes was amplified from genomic DNA by a multiplex PCR assay. The amplified TCR beta libraries were sequenced on the Illumina HiSeq System as 87-base-pair reads. Concerning the study's data processing: In a later analysis, some 80 million unique TCR beta chains were counted across the 666 repertoires, and roughly 10 million of these chains were shared by at least two donors. Raw reads were error-corrected and collapsed into unique sequences with a nearest-neighbor algorithm that merged closely related sequences to remove PCR and sequencing errors. Alignment of CDR3 sequences to IMGT reference sequences was used to assign V, D and J gene segments. For a sequence to be retained, a match of at least six nucleotides to both a V gene segment and a J gene segment was required. Rearrangements were classified as productive when the CDR3 lacked stop codons and remained in frame with V and J, and all other rearrangements were classified as non-productive. CDR3 was defined by IMGT convention, running from the second conserved V-encoded cysteine to the conserved J-encoded phenylalanine. The earlier analysis of about 590 of the donors excluded sequences that lacked an unambiguous match to a single V gene segment. In an earlier analysis of several hundred of the donors, V segments were called functional above 56.7% productive rearrangements and were called segregating when the between-donor standard deviation exceeded 5%. To diagnose cytomegalovirus status from the catalog of TCR beta chain sequences, a statistical classification framework was built. V and J gene assignment, in a later analysis, came from comparing TCR nucleotide sequences with IMGT/GENE-DB human TR gene sequences. A later analysis assigned CDR3 sequences and most-parsimonious VDJ recombination scenarios with the TCRdist pipeline. In a later analysis, each TCR beta chain was defined by its CDR3 amino acid sequence together with its V-gene family, and reads lacking a unique V-gene family were excluded. As a way to deal with suspected cross-contamination and a sequencing artifact, a later analysis dropped hundreds of nucleotide sequences that were highly shared and had low generation probability. In a later analysis, a clonal expansion index was calculated for each public chain from normalized within-repertoire ranks of inferred template counts. In a later analysis, generation probabilities were computed with a VDJ recombination model fitted to out-of-frame rearrangements, and the resulting probabilities were checked against IGoR. In a later analysis, hypergeometric tests were used to score TCR-TCR, TCR-HLA and TCR-CMV co-occurrence, with a repertoire-size bias correction applied to TCR pairs. False discovery rates were estimated in a later analysis by permuting HLA or CMV assignments 20 times. In a later analysis, co-occurring TCRs were grouped using DBSCAN, and TCRdist sequence similarity was added for clustering within HLA-allele-positive subsets. Repertoires with fewer than 30,000 or more than 120,000 public chains were left out of co-occurrence clustering, as were five repertoires with anomalous nucleotide sharing. TCRdb mirrors the immuneACCESS table, restricted to in-frame sequences. Some clones are absent from its copies; in checked studies, under half trace to an unresolved V gene, and the reason for the others is unknown. That table furnishes V, J and clone size, whereas the DNA furnished D and trimming. This sample lists about 200,000 clones; roughly 83% were detected once. Approximately 0.39% of the sample is in the top ten clones.

This TCR was sampled from a male donor in good health and CMV-seropositive. Sequences were obtained from PBMCs. The V gene is TRBV7-6 and the J gene is TRBJ1-2, with the D segment identity uncertain. The bases read TGTGCCAGCAGCTCGCAACTAGGACGTAACTATGGCTACACCTTC. Translation gives CASSSQLGRNYGYTF.